Listed below are T cell receptor beta chains from one sample, sequenced in a study of blood T cell repertoires in COVID-19. The protocol was immunoSEQ multiplex PCR, while the TCRdb copy is restricted to in-frame clones and leaves out a portion. The sample shows 90,000 to 150,000 clones, 70% to 90% of them seen only once. The sequenced sample consisted of peripheral blood. The receptors shown here come from a man aged 70-80 years who had recovered from COVID-19. The CDR3 runs from the conserved cysteine through the conserved F or W. D genes are given only for firm matches. Size is omitted from some rows. Given values are once, few, many or a class for expanded clones.

CDR3: CASRTTGVHDTQYF
DNA: TGTGCCAGCAGGACTACAGGGGTTCACGATACGCAGTATTTT
J: TRBJ2-3
D: TRBD1
V: TRBV6-5
size: .

CDR3: CASSQRDTDTQYF
DNA: TGTGCCAGCTCACAGCGGGACACAGATACGCAGTATTTT
J: TRBJ2-3
D: TRBD2
V: TRBV18
size: .

CDR3: CASSTPGGGYEQYF
DNA: TGTGCCAGCAGTACCCCGGGAGGGGGGTACGAGCAGTACTTC
J: TRBJ2-7
D: TRBD2
V: TRBV28
size: .

CDR3: CASSLLRTSGSSDEQYF
DNA: TGTGCCAGCAGCTTACTACGGACTAGCGGGTCTAGTGACGAGCAGTACTTC
J: TRBJ2-7
D: TRBD2
V: TRBV7-8
size: .

CDR3: CASSSIVGRGETQYF
DNA: TGTGCCAGCTCATCCATAGTCGGGAGAGGTGAGACCCAGTACTTC
J: TRBJ2-5
D: .
V: TRBV18
size: few

CDR3: CASSLAPGQGRGNGYTF
DNA: TGCGCCAGCAGCTTGGCTCCGGGACAGGGGAGGGGAAATGGCTACACCTTC
J: TRBJ1-2
D: TRBD1
V: TRBV5-1
size: .

CDR3: CASSWSGLDQETQYF
DNA: TGTGCCAGCAGCTGGTCCGGACTCGACCAAGAGACCCAGTACTTC
J: TRBJ2-5
D: .
V: TRBV11-2
size: .

CDR3: CASSLATSSVSGYEQYF
DNA: TGCGCCAGCAGCTTGGCCACGTCCAGCGTTTCGGGCTACGAGCAGTACTTC
J: TRBJ2-7
D: .
V: TRBV5-1
size: .

CDR3: CASSPFGSQPQHF
DNA: TGTGCCAGCAGTCCTTTCGGGAGCCAGCCCCAGCATTTT
J: TRBJ1-5
D: .
V: TRBV7-2
size: .

CDR3: CASPPGQGYGANVLTF
DNA: TGTGCCAGCCCGCCGGGACAGGGGTATGGGGCCAACGTCCTGACTTTC
J: TRBJ2-6
D: TRBD1
V: TRBV27
size: .

CDR3: CASSLYGGGPVDEQFF
DNA: TGTGCCAGCAGTTTATACGGGGGGGGGCCAGTCGATGAGCAGTTCTTC
J: TRBJ2-1
D: TRBD2
V: TRBV27
size: .

CDR3: CASTLRGADTQYF
DNA: TGTGCCAGCACCCTTAGGGGCGCAGATACGCAGTATTTT
J: TRBJ2-3
D: .
V: TRBV5-8
size: .

CDR3: CASSYGRDQETQYF
DNA: TGTGCCAGCAGCTACGGCAGGGACCAAGAGACCCAGTACTTC
J: TRBJ2-5
D: .
V: TRBV7-9
size: few

CDR3: CASSPTGLRTDTQYF
DNA: TGTGCCAGCAGCCCGACCGGGTTGCGCACAGATACGCAGTATTTT
J: TRBJ2-3
D: .
V: TRBV9
size: .

CDR3: CASSINRAYGYTF
DNA: TGTGCCAGTAGTATTAACAGGGCCTATGGCTACACCTTC
J: TRBJ1-2
D: .
V: TRBV19
size: .

CDR3: CATRRTGESSPLHF
DNA: TGTGCCACTCGACGAACAGGGGAAAGTTCACCCCTCCACTTT
J: TRBJ1-6
D: TRBD1
V: TRBV2
size: .

CDR3: CASSPVRVHTF
DNA: TGTGCCAGCAGCCCAGTCAGGGTCCACACCTTC
J: TRBJ1-2
D: .
V: TRBV14
size: .

CDR3: CASRMEGGYEKLFF
DNA: TGTGCCAGCAGGATGGAGGGAGGATACGAAAAACTGTTTTTT
J: TRBJ1-4
D: .
V: TRBV2
size: .

CDR3: CASSPRAGEQYF
DNA: TGTGCCAGCAGCCCCCGCGCAGGAGAGCAGTACTTC
J: TRBJ2-7
D: .
V: TRBV7-8
size: .

CDR3: CASRVQGATTEAFF
DNA: TGTGCCAGCAGAGTCCAGGGGGCGACCACTGAAGCTTTCTTT
J: TRBJ1-1
D: TRBD1
V: TRBV28
size: .

CDR3: CASSFEGAVGNTIYF
DNA: TGCGCCAGCAGCTTTGAAGGGGCGGTTGGAAACACCATATATTTT
J: TRBJ1-3
D: .
V: TRBV5-1
size: .

CDR3: CAWRRGGAGLAGGADTQYF
DNA: TGTGCCTGGAGACGAGGAGGAGCGGGACTAGCGGGAGGGGCAGATACGCAGTATTTT
J: TRBJ2-3
D: TRBD2
V: TRBV30
size: .

CDR3: CASSYSQGAAQPQHF
DNA: TGTGCCAGCAGCTATTCACAGGGGGCGGCTCAGCCCCAGCATTTT
J: TRBJ1-5
D: TRBD1
V: TRBV11-2
size: .

CDR3: CAITPDSGGNTIYF
DNA: TGTGCCATCACTCCGGACTCAGGAGGAAACACCATATATTTT
J: TRBJ1-3
D: .
V: TRBV10-3
size: few

CDR3: CASSYSTGELFF
DNA: TGTGCCAGCAGCTACAGCACCGGGGAGCTGTTTTTT
J: TRBJ2-2
D: .
V: TRBV5-6
size: .

CDR3: CASSLGAESYEQYF
DNA: TGTGCCAGCAGCTTAGGGGCAGAGTCCTACGAGCAGTACTTC
J: TRBJ2-7
D: .
V: TRBV7-2
size: .

CDR3: CASRWDRQTSGNTIYF
DNA: TGTGCCAGCAGGTGGGACAGGCAAACCTCTGGAAACACCATATATTTT
J: TRBJ1-3
D: TRBD1
V: TRBV5-8
size: .

CDR3: CAWSVSGWDTGELFF
DNA: TGTGCCTGGAGTGTAAGCGGGTGGGACACCGGGGAGCTGTTTTTT
J: TRBJ2-2
D: .
V: TRBV30
size: .

CDR3: CASTRGDYEQYF
DNA: TGCGCCAGCACCAGGGGAGATTACGAGCAGTACTTC
J: TRBJ2-7
D: .
V: TRBV10-2
size: .

CDR3: CASSLGGHFYGYTF
DNA: TGTGCCAGCAGCTTAGGAGGCCACTTCTATGGCTACACCTTC
J: TRBJ1-2
D: .
V: TRBV11-2
size: .

CDR3: CASSQPGQGAGEQFF
DNA: TGTGCCAGCAGCCAACCGGGACAGGGGGCAGGTGAGCAGTTCTTC
J: TRBJ2-1
D: TRBD1
V: TRBV4-2
size: .

CDR3: CASSDLGVASQPQHF
DNA: TGTGCCAGCAGTGATCTCGGGGTAGCGAGTCAGCCCCAGCATTTT
J: TRBJ1-5
D: .
V: TRBV2
size: once

CDR3: CASRVGGVYEQYF
DNA: TGTGCCAGCCGAGTTGGGGGGGTGTACGAGCAGTACTTC
J: TRBJ2-7
D: TRBD2
V: TRBV28
size: .

CDR3: CASSPRVTTNEKLFF
DNA: TGTGCCAGCTCGCCCCGGGTCACAACTAATGAAAAACTGTTTTTT
J: TRBJ1-4
D: .
V: TRBV18
size: .

CDR3: CATSRDTDRVPYEQYF
DNA: TGTGCCACCAGCAGAGATACTGACAGGGTACCCTACGAGCAGTACTTC
J: TRBJ2-7
D: TRBD1
V: TRBV15
size: .

CDR3: CAISENYGTVPGNTIYF
DNA: TGTGCCATCAGTGAGAACTACGGGACAGTCCCTGGAAACACCATATATTTT
J: TRBJ1-3
D: TRBD1
V: TRBV10-3
size: .

CDR3: CASSPQKNSPLHF
DNA: TGTGCCAGCAGCCCACAGAAGAATTCACCCCTCCACTTT
J: TRBJ1-6
D: .
V: TRBV5-4
size: .

CDR3: CASSLNRDRVHEQFF
DNA: TGTGCCAGCAGCTTAAACCGGGACAGGGTCCATGAGCAGTTCTTC
J: TRBJ2-1
D: TRBD1
V: TRBV7-6
size: .

CDR3: CASSFGGSYGYTF
DNA: TGTGCCAGCAGCTTCGGGGGTAGCTATGGCTACACCTTC
J: TRBJ1-2
D: .
V: TRBV7-9
size: .

CDR3: CASSSYRGGMAGELFF
DNA: TGTGCCAGCAGTTCCTACAGGGGGGGTATGGCCGGGGAGCTGTTTTTT
J: TRBJ2-2
D: .
V: TRBV6-5
size: few

CDR3: CASRAGTDDSPLHF
DNA: TGTGCCAGCAGGGCCGGGACAGATGATTCACCCCTCCACTTT
J: TRBJ1-6
D: TRBD1
V: TRBV7-8
size: .

CDR3: CASSPGLAEETQYF
DNA: TGTGCCAGCAGCCCAGGACTAGCGGAAGAGACCCAGTACTTC
J: TRBJ2-5
D: TRBD2
V: TRBV7-3
size: .

CDR3: CASSYRGGTEAFF
DNA: TGTGCCAGCAGTTACAGGGGAGGCACTGAAGCTTTCTTT
J: TRBJ1-1
D: TRBD1
V: TRBV5-5
size: .

CDR3: CASSPSGQAGYNEKLFF
DNA: TGTGCCAGCAGCCCCTCGGGACAGGCAGGATATAATGAAAAACTGTTTTTT
J: TRBJ1-4
D: TRBD1
V: TRBV3-1/TRBV3-2
size: .

CDR3: CASSLVRGEDNEQFF
DNA: TGCGCCAGCAGCTTGGTACGGGGGGAAGACAATGAGCAGTTCTTC
J: TRBJ2-1
D: TRBD2
V: TRBV5-1
size: .

CDR3: CASRPAGAVNEQFF
DNA: TGTGCCAGCAGGCCCGCGGGGGCCGTCAATGAGCAGTTCTTC
J: TRBJ2-1
D: .
V: TRBV28
size: .

CDR3: CASSVREIAEAFF
DNA: TGTGCCAGCAGTGTTAGGGAGATCGCTGAAGCTTTCTTT
J: TRBJ1-1
D: .
V: TRBV2
size: .

CDR3: CASSLASYEQYF
DNA: TGTGCCAGCAGCTTAGCTTCTTACGAGCAGTACTTC
J: TRBJ2-7
D: .
V: TRBV11-2
size: .

CDR3: CASRNRGRYTF
DNA: TGTGCCAGCAGGAACAGGGGCCGCTACACCTTC
J: TRBJ1-2
D: TRBD1
V: TRBV12-3/TRBV12-4
size: .

CDR3: CASSSLLAGLYNEQFF
DNA: TGCGCCAGCAGCTCCCTACTAGCGGGACTCTACAATGAGCAGTTCTTC
J: TRBJ2-1
D: TRBD2
V: TRBV5-1
size: .

CDR3: CASSQDYAGVSTDTQYF
DNA: TGTGCCAGCAGCCAAGACTATGCTGGTGTGAGCACAGATACGCAGTATTTT
J: TRBJ2-3
D: .
V: TRBV4-2
size: .

CDR3: CASSLSPGSYNEQFF
DNA: TGCGCCAGCAGCTTGTCTCCGGGCTCCTACAATGAGCAGTTCTTC
J: TRBJ2-1
D: .
V: TRBV5-1
size: .

CDR3: CASSLGQGYYEQYF
DNA: TGTGCCAGTAGCCTGGGACAGGGATACTACGAGCAGTACTTC
J: TRBJ2-7
D: TRBD1
V: TRBV19
size: .

CDR3: CASSSEYQETQYF
DNA: TGTGCCAGCAGCTCAGAATACCAAGAGACCCAGTACTTC
J: TRBJ2-5
D: .
V: TRBV7-3
size: .

CDR3: CASSFSRNIGELFF
DNA: TGTGCCAGCAGCTTCTCCAGGAACATCGGGGAGCTGTTTTTT
J: TRBJ2-2
D: .
V: TRBV5-4
size: once

CDR3: CACSRTGAISYEQYF
DNA: TGTGCCTGCTCCCGGACAGGGGCAATCTCCTACGAGCAGTACTTC
J: TRBJ2-7
D: TRBD1
V: TRBV30
size: .

CDR3: CASSPRTSGSYDPIQYF
DNA: TGTGCCAGCAGTCCACGGACTAGCGGGAGTTACGACCCCATTCAGTACTTC
J: TRBJ2-4
D: TRBD2
V: TRBV28
size: .

CDR3: CASSRNEGFEQYF
DNA: TGTGCCAGCAGCCGCAACGAGGGTTTCGAGCAGTACTTC
J: TRBJ2-7
D: .
V: TRBV28
size: .

CDR3: CASSYARTGQGYTF
DNA: TGTGCCAGCAGTTACGCCCGGACAGGGCAGGGCTACACCTTC
J: TRBJ1-2
D: TRBD1
V: TRBV6-5
size: once

CDR3: CASSQDGPFEDSEAFF
DNA: TGTGCCAGCAGCCAAGACGGACCGTTTGAGGACTCTGAAGCTTTCTTT
J: TRBJ1-1
D: .
V: TRBV3-1/TRBV3-2
size: .